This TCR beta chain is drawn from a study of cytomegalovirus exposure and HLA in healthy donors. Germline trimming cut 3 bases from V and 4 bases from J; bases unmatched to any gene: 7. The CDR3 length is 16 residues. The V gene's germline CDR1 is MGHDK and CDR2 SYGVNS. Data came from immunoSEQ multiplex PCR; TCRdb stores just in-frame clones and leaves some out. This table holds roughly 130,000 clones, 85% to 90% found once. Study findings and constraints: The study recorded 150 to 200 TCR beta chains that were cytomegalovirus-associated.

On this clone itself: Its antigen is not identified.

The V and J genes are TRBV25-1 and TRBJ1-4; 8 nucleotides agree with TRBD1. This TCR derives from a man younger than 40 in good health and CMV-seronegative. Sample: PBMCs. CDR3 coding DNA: TGTGCCAGCAGTGAGTCAGGGGGCGCCGGTAATGAAAAACTGTTTTTT. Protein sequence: CASSESGGAGNEKLFF.